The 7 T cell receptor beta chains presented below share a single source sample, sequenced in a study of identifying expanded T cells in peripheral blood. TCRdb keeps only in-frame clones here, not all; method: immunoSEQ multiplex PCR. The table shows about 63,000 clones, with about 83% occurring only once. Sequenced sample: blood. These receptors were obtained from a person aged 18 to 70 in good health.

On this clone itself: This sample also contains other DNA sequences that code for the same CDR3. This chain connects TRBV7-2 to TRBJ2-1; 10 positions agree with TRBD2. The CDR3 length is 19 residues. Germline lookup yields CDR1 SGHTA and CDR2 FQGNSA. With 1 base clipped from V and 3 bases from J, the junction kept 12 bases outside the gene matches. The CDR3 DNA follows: TGTGCCAGCAGCTTAGGTGTCCTAGCGGGAGCTTCGGGCTACAATGAGCAGTTCTTC. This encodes CASSLGVLAGASGYNEQFF.

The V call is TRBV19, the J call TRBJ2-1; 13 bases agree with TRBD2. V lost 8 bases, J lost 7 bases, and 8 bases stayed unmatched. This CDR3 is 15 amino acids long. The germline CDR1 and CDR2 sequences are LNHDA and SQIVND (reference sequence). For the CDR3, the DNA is TGTGCCAGTTCGTCAGGGACTAGCGGGATAAATGAGCAGTTCTTC. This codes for CASSSGTSGINEQFF.

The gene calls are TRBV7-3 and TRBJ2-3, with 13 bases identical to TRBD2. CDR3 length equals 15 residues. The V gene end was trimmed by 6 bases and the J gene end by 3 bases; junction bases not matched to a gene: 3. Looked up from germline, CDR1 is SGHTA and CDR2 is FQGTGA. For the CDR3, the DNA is TGTGCCAGCAGTTGGACTAGCGGGGGAACAGATACGCAGTATTTT. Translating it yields CASSWTSGGTDTQYF.

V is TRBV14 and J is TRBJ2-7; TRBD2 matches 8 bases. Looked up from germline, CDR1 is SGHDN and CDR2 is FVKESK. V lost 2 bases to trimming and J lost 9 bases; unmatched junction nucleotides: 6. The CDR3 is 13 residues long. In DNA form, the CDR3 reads TGTGCCAGCAGCCAACAACAGGCGGGGGGGCAGTACTTC. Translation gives CASSQQQAGGQYF.

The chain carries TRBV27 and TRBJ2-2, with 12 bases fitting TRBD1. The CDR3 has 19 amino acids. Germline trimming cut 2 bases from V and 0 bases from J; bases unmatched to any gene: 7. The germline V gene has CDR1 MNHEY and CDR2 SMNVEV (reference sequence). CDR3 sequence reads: CASSLPRDRGPTNTGELFF. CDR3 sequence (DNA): TGTGCCAGCAGTTTACCCAGGGACAGGGGGCCTACGAACACCGGGGAGCTGTTTTTT.

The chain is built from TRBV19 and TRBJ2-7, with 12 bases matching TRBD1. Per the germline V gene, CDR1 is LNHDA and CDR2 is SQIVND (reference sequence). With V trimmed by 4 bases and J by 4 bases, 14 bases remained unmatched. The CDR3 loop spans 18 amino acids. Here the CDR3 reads CASSTARPGTGGWYEQYF. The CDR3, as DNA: TGTGCCAGTAGTACGGCCCGACCCGGGACAGGGGGCTGGTACGAGCAGTACTTC.

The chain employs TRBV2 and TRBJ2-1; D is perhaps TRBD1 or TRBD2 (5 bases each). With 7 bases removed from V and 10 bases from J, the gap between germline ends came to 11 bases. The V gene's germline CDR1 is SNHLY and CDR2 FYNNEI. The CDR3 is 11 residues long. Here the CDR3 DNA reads TGTGCCAGCATGGGGGTGGGGGAGCAGTTCTTC. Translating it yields CASMGVGEQFF.